This entry lists 19 T cell receptor beta chains sequenced from one sample in a study of T cell changes during pregnancy in multiple sclerosis. Libraries were prepared by immunoSEQ multiplex PCR; TCRdb keeps only in-frame clonotypes and omits some of them. Of roughly 80,000 clones listed, 90% to 95% were seen once; the top ten hold about 3%. The specimen comprised peripheral blood, sampled before pregnancy. These TCRs come from a female donor with multiple sclerosis, enrolled in a pregnancy study.

This clone was seen once. V is TRBV7-3 and J is TRBJ2-7; 7 positions match TRBD2. This CDR3 region has 14 residues. Germline loops: CDR1 SGHTA, CDR2 FQGTGA. Trimming cost V 5 bases and J 3 bases; bases outside gene matches: 7. The CDR3 DNA is TGTGCCAGCAGCCCGAGCGGGACTCTCTACGAGCAGTACTTC. Translation gives CASSPSGTLYEQYF.

This chain joins TRBV7-9 and TRBJ2-3; D possibly corresponds to TRBD2 (5 bases). The CDR3 loop spans 14 amino acids. Germline V CDR1 and CDR2: SEHNR, FQNEAQ (reference sequence). Trimming stripped 6 bases from V and 0 bases from J, with 10 bases between. The CDR3 is CASRRAASTDTQYF. The DNA of the CDR3 is TGTGCCAGCAGACGAGCGGCAAGCACAGATACGCAGTATTTT.

This chain links TRBV7-9 with TRBJ2-1; perhaps TRBD2 as D (5 bases). Deletions cut 5 bases from V and 8 bases from J, with 16 bases between. In germline, CDR1 is SEHNR, CDR2 FQNEAQ (reference sequence). The CDR3 length is 14 residues. The chain's CDR3 is CASSLEVVGDEQFF. DNA for the CDR3: TGTGCCAGCAGCCTAGAGGTTGTGGGAGATGAGCAGTTCTTC. The variable domain in full, with the rest retrieved from reference TRBV7-9 and TRBJ2-1, is DTGVSQNPRHKITKRGQNVTFRCDPISEHNRLYWYRQTLGQGPEFLTYFQNEAQLEKSRLLSDRFSAERPKGSFSTLEIQRTEQGDSAMYLCASSLEVVGDEQFFGPGTRLTVL.

The CDR3: CASSQDSVRGELFF. Written as DNA, the CDR3 is TGTGCCAGCAGCCAAGATTCCGTTCGCGGGGAGCTGTTTTTT. The chain is built from TRBV14 and TRBJ2-2; no clear D. Looked up from germline, CDR1 is SGHDN and CDR2 is FVKESK. V lost 0 bases and J 7 bases, leaving 9 bases between the germline ends. The CDR3 runs 14 residues. Combining the CDR3 with reference TRBV14 and TRBJ2-2 gives the whole variable domain EAGVTQFPSHSVIEKGQTVTLRCDPISGHDNLYWYRRVMGKEIKFLLHFVKESKQDESGMPNNRFLAERTGGTYSTLKVQPAELEDSGVYFCASSQDSVRGELFFGEGSRLTVL.

Only one count was recorded for this clone. The CDR3 nucleotides read TGTGCCAGCAGCGATGGTAGACGGGACAATCAGCCCCAGCATTTT. Translation gives CASSDGRRDNQPQHF. This chain connects TRBV9 to TRBJ1-5; D is ambiguous. From germline, CDR1 is SGDLS and CDR2 YYNGEE. The CDR3 totals 15 residues. V lost 3 bases to trimming and J lost 3 bases, with 13 bases between them.

The rearrangement links TRBV7-8 to TRBJ1-1; a weak D match, TRBD1 (6 bases). From germline, CDR1 is SGHVS and CDR2 FQNEAQ. V gave up 5 bases and J gave up 6 bases, with 19 bases separating them. This CDR3 region has 15 residues. The CDR3 DNA reads TGTGCCAGCAGCCCCCCCACGGGGGGCCTCGCTGAAGCTTTCTTT. Translating gives CASSPPTGGLAEAFF.

There are a few counts of this clone. The CDR3 DNA sequence: TGCGCCAGCAGTTGGTCGGGACAGCGCAACACTGAAGCTTTCTTT. It codes for CASSWSGQRNTEAFF. V and J are TRBV5-1 and TRBJ1-1; 7 nucleotides align to TRBD1. This CDR3 region has 15 residues. The V gene's germline CDR1 is SGHRS and CDR2 YFSETQ. The trim removed 5 bases at V and 2 bases at J, leaving 9 bases unmatched.

The gene calls are TRBV6-4 and TRBJ2-3, with TRBD2 identical over 11 bases. J was trimmed by 4 bases and V by 0 bases; bases with no gene match: 0. CDR1 is MRHNA and CDR2 is SNTAGT in the germline V gene. The CDR3 contains 15 residues. CDR3 bases: TGTGCCAGCAGTGACTCACTAGCGGGAGCAGATACGCAGTATTTT. Translating it yields CASSDSLAGADTQYF.

The chain recombines TRBV7-2 with TRBJ2-7; 10 nucleotides match TRBD1. V lost 6 bases to trimming and J lost 1 base; unmatched junction nucleotides: 6. In germline, CDR1 is SGHTA, CDR2 FQGNSA. CDR3 length equals 15 residues. CDR3 amino acids: CASSLTGGASYEQYF. CDR3 nucleotides: TGTGCCAGCAGTTTGACAGGGGGCGCATCCTACGAGCAGTACTTC.

The chain joins TRBV28 to TRBJ2-2, with 11 bases fitting TRBD2. With V trimmed by 11 bases and J by 6 bases, 8 bases remained unmatched. This CDR3 has 14 residues. In germline, CDR1 is MDHEN, CDR2 SYDVKM. CDR3: CAQASGRSPGELFF. The CDR3 DNA reads TGTGCCCAAGCTAGCGGGAGGTCCCCCGGGGAGCTGTTTTTT.

The chain has TRBV6-1 and TRBJ1-2, with 7 bases identical to TRBD1. The CDR3 totals 15 residues. Trimming took 8 bases from V and 1 from J; bases not matched to a gene: 10. Germline CDR1 reads MNHNS; CDR2 reads SASEGT. CDR3 in DNA: TGTGCCAGCTGGGATCAGGGGGGACGTAACTATGGCTACACCTTC. It translates to CASWDQGGRNYGYTF.

The chain has TRBV7-2 and TRBJ1-2; perhaps TRBD1 as D (5 bases). CDR1 and CDR2 from the germline V gene are SGHTA and FQGNSA. V shed 1 base and J shed 3 bases, with 12 bases lying between them. The CDR3 is 15 residues long. The CDR3 reads CASSLDPGKDYGYTF. DNA of the CDR3: TGTGCCAGCAGCTTAGATCCAGGGAAGGACTATGGCTACACCTTC.

The CDR3 DNA follows: TGTGCCAGCAGCGTAGTGGGCGGGGGGTACAATGAGCAGTTCTTC. This codes for CASSVVGGGYNEQFF. The V call is TRBV9, the J call TRBJ2-1, with TRBD2 identical over 8 bases. Germline V gives CDR1 SGDLS, CDR2 YYNGEE. V was clipped by 0 bases and J by 4 bases; unmatched bases: 3. The CDR3 has 15 amino acids.

V is TRBV30 and J is TRBJ2-7, with 8 bases aligning to TRBD2. This CDR3 region has 14 residues. CDR1 is GTSNPN, CDR2 SVGIG, per germline (reference sequence). With 3 bases clipped from V and 3 bases from J, the junction kept 7 bases outside the gene matches. The CDR3 region is CAWRSSGRNYEQYF. The CDR3 DNA sequence: TGTGCCTGGAGGTCGAGCGGGAGAAACTACGAGCAGTACTTC.

This chain links TRBV29-1 with TRBJ2-7, with 11 bases lining up with TRBD1. The V gene end was trimmed by 7 bases and the J gene end by 2 bases; junction bases not matched to a gene: 4. Germline CDR1 SQVTM, CDR2 ANQGSEA. The CDR3 loop spans 13 amino acids. The CDR3 region is CSGGGQGAYEQYF. In DNA form, the CDR3 reads TGCAGCGGTGGGGGACAGGGGGCCTACGAGCAGTACTTC.

The CDR3 DNA reads as TGTGCCTGGACCTCGGGACTCCCCTATGGCTACACCTTC. This translates into CAWTSGLPYGYTF. J is TRBJ1-2 and V is TRBV30; a possible D gene is TRBD1 (5 bases). CDR3 length: 13 amino acids. Per germline, CDR1 GTSNPN and CDR2 SVGIG (reference sequence). Trimming shortened V by 4 bases and J by 4 bases, and 13 bases separated the two germline ends.

The chain employs TRBV21-1 and TRBJ1-3; the D call TRBD1 from the table was never checked on the DNA. TRBV21-1 is described as a pseudogene. This CDR3 spans 22 amino acids. The CDR3 bases are TGTGCCAGCAGCGTTAATAACACCGGGACAGGGGGCCTTTCTTACTCTGGAAACACCATATATTTT. Encoded protein: CASSVNNTGTGGLSYSGNTIYF.

V gene TRBV6-5 combines with J gene TRBJ1-1; D perhaps matches TRBD1 (5 bases). CDR1 MNHEY and CDR2 SVGAGI come from the germline V gene. The CDR3 extends over 14 amino acids. V was clipped by 4 bases and J by 4 bases, with 13 bases between them. The CDR3 nucleotides are TGTGCCAGCAGTTCTTGGGAGGGGCGCACTGAAGCTTTCTTT. Translating it yields CASSSWEGRTEAFF.

The chain combines TRBV7-2 with TRBJ1-2, with 9 bases aligning to TRBD1. Germline assignment: CDR1 SGHTA and CDR2 FQGNSA. Losses at the gene ends were 1 base for V and 4 bases for J; bases not matched to a gene: 1. The CDR3 consists of 14 residues. The CDR3 here is CASSLGDRAYGYTF. The CDR3 DNA reads as TGTGCCAGCAGCTTAGGGGACAGGGCCTATGGCTACACCTTC.